Listed here is a single T cell receptor (beta chain). This specimen comes from a study of blood T cell repertoires in COVID-19. Study-level information: COVID-19 samples, acute and convalescent, were from the United States, Italy and Spain.

V shed 5 bases and J 7 bases; nucleotides not matched to a gene: 3. Germline CDR1 SGHNT, CDR2 YYREEE (reference sequence). This CDR3 is 13 amino acids long. TCRdb's table, derived via immunoSEQ multiplex PCR, lists solely in-frame clones and lacks some. This sample has 130,000 to 150,000 clones, with around 86% found just once. The specimen sequenced was PBMCs or T cells enriched from blood (not recorded which). This rearrangement joins TRBV5-4 to TRBJ2-2; 9 nucleotides match TRBD1. The TCR was taken from a man aged 55 to 70 who had recovered from COVID-19. This CDR3 is CASRGQGGGELFF. The CDR3 DNA sequence: TGTGCCAGCAGGGGACAGGGAGGCGGGGAGCTGTTTTTT.